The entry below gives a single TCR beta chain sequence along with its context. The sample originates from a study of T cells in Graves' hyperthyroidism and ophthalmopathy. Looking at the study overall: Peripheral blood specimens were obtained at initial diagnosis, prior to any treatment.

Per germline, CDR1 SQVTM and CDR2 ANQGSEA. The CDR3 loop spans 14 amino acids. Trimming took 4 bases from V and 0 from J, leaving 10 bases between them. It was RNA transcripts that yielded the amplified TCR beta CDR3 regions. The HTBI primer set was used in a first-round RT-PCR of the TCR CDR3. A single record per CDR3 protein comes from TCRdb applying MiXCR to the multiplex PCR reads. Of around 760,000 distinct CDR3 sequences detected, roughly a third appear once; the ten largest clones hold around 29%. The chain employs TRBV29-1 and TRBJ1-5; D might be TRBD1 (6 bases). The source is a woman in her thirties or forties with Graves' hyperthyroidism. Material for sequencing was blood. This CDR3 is CSVAGVNSNQPQHF. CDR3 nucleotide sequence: TGCAGCGTTGCAGGGGTGAATAGCAATCAGCCCCAGCATTTT.